Given below is one TCR beta chain in context. Its target is unknown. These data originate in a study of T cell responses to AZD1222 COVID-19 vaccine. TCRdb keeps only in-frame clones here, not all; method: immunoSEQ multiplex PCR. Among approximately 120,000 clones listed, about 90% were seen once. General study results and limits: Two AZD1222 doses significantly raised spike-specific TCR breadth and depth over controls. Every sample of the repertoires postdated the peak T cell response. Regions 160-218 and 743-854 dominated among vaccine-associated CD4 TCRs spanning spike.

The germline gives CDR1 SGHDN, CDR2 FVKESK. V was clipped by 4 bases and J by 4 bases, with 5 bases between them. The CDR3 has 12 amino acids. The chain uses TRBV14 and TRBJ1-3; D gene uncertain. Sequenced material: peripheral blood, taken 28 days after the second AZD1222 dose. This sequence was found in an adult who received the AZD1222 COVID-19 vaccine. The CDR3: CASSPEGNTIYF. In DNA, the CDR3 is TGTGCCAGCAGCCCCGAAGGAAACACCATATATTTT.